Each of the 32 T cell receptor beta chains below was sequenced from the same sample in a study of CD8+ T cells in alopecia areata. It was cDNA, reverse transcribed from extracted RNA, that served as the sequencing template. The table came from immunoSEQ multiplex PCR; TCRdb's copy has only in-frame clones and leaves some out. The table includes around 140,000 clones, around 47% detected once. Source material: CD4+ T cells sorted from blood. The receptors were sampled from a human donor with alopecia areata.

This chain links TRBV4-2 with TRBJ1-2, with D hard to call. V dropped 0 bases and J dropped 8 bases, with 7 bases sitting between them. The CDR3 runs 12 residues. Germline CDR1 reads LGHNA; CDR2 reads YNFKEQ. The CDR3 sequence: CASSQEDRGYTF. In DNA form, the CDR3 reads TGTGCCAGCAGCCAAGAAGACCGGGGCTACACCTTC.

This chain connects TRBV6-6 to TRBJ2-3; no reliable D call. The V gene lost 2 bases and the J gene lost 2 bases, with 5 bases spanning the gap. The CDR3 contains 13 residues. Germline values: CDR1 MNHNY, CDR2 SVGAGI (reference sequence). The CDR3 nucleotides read TGTGCCAGCAGTTACCCTACCACAGATACGCAGTATTTT. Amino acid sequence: CASSYPTTDTQYF.

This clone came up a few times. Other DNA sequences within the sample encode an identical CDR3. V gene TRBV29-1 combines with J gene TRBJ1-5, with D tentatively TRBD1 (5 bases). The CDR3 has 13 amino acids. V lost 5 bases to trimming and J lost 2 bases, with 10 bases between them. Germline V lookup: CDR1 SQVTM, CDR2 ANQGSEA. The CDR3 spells CSVRDGGNQPQHF. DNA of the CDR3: TGCAGCGTTCGGGACGGTGGCAATCAGCCCCAGCATTTT.

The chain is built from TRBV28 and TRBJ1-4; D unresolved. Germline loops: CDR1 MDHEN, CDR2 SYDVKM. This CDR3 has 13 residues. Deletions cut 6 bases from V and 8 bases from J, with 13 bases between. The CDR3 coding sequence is TGTGCCAGCAGCCCCCCCCGGGGAGAAAAACTGTTTTTT. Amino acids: CASSPPRGEKLFF.

CDR3 in amino acids: CASSFAGALEQFF. The CDR3 DNA sequence: TGTGCCAGCAGCTTTGCAGGGGCGCTTGAGCAGTTCTTC. The chain recombines TRBV13 with TRBJ2-1; possibly TRBD1 for D (6 bases). Germline lookup yields CDR1 PRHDT and CDR2 FYEKMQ (reference sequence). The CDR3 sequence is 13 residues long. V lost 3 bases and J lost 9, with 12 bases in between.

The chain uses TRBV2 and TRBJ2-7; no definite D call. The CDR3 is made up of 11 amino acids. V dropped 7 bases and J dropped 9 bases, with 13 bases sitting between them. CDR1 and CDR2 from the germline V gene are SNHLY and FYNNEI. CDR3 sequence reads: CASNVGFGQYF. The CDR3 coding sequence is TGTGCCAGCAACGTTGGTTTTGGGCAGTACTTC.

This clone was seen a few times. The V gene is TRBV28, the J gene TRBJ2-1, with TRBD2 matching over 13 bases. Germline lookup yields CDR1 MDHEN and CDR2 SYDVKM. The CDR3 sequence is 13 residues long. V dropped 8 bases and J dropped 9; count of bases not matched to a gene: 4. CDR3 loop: CASGLAGASEQFF. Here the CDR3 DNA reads TGTGCCAGCGGACTAGCGGGAGCAAGTGAGCAGTTCTTC.

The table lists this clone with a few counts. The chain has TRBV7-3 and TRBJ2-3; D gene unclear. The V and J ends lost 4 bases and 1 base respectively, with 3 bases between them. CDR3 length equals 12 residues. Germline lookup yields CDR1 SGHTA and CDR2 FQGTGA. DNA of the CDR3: TGTGCCAGCAGCTCGGGCACAGATACGCAGTATTTT. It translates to CASSSGTDTQYF.

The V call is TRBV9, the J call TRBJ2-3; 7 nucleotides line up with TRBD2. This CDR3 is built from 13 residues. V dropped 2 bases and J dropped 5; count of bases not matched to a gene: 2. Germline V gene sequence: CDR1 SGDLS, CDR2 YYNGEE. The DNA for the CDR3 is TGTGCCAGCAGCGTCCCGGGAGGAGATACGCAGTATTTT. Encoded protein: CASSVPGGDTQYF.

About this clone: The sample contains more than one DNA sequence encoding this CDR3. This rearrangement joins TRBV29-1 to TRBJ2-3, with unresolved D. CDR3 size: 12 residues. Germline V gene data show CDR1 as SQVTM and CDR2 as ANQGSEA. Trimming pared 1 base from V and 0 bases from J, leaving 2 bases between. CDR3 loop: CSVEGSTDTQYF. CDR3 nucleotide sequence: TGCAGCGTTGAAGGAAGCACAGATACGCAGTATTTT.

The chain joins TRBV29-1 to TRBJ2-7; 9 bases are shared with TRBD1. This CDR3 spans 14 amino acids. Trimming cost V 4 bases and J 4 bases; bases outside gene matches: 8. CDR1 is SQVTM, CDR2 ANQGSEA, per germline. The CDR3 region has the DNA TGCAGCGTTGTATTGGGACAGGGAAATTACGAGCAGTACTTC. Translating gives CSVVLGQGNYEQYF.

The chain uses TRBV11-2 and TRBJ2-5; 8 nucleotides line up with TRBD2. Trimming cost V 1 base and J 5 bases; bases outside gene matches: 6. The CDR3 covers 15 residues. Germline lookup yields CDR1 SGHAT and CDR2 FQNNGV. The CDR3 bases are TGTGCCAGCAGCTTAGGGACTAGCTCCTGGGAGACCCAGTACTTC. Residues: CASSLGTSSWETQYF.

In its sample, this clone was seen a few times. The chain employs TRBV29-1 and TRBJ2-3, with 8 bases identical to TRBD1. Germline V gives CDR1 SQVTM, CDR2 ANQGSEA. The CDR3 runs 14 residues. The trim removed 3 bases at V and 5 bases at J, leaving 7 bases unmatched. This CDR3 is CSVDLQGVGDTQYF. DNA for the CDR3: TGCAGCGTTGACCTACAGGGGGTGGGAGATACGCAGTATTTT.

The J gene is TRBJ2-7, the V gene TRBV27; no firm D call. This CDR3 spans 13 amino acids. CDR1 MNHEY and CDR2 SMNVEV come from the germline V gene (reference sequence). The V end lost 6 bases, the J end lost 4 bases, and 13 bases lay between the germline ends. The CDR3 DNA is TGTGCCAGCAGGTCTCCTGTACCGTACGAGCAGTACTTC. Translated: CASRSPVPYEQYF.

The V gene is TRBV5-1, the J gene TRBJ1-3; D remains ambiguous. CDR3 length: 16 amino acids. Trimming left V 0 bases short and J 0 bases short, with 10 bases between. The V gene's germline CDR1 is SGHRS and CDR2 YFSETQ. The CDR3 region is CASSLDSYHSGNTIYF. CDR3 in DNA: TGCGCCAGCAGCTTGGACAGCTACCACTCTGGAAACACCATATATTTT.

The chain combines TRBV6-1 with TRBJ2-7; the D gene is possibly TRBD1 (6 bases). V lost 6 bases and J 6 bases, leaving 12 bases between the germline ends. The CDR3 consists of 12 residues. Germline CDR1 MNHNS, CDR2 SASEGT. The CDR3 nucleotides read TGTGCCAGCAGGGGGGCCCCGGGCGAGCAGTACTTC. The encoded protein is CASRGAPGEQYF.

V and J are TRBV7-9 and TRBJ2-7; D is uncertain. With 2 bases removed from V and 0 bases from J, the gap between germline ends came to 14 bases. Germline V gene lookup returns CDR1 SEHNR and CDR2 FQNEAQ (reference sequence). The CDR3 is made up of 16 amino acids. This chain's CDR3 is CASSLISLGASYEQYF. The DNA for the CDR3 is TGTGCCAGCAGCTTAATTAGTCTAGGAGCCTCCTACGAGCAGTACTTC.

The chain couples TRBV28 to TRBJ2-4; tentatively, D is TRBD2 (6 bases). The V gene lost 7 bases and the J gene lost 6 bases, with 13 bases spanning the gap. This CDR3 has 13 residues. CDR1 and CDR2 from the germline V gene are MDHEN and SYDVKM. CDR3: CASTVYGGNIQYF. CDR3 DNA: TGTGCCAGCACCGTCTACGGGGGAAACATTCAGTACTTC.

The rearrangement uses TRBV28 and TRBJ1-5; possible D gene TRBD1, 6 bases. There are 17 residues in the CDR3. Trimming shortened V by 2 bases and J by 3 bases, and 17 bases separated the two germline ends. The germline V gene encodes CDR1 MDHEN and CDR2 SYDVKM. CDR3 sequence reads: CASSLPTLAGDNQPQHF. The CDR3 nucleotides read TGTGCCAGCAGTTTACCCACCCTCGCAGGGGACAATCAGCCCCAGCATTTT. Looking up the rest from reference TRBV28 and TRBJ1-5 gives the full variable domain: DVKVTQSSRYLVKRTGEKVFLECVQDMDHENMFWYRQDPGLGLRLIYFSYDVKMKEKGDIPEGYSVSREKKERFSLILESASTNQTSMYLCASSLPTLAGDNQPQHFGDGTRLSIL.

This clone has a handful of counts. This chain's CDR3 is CASRGFYNEQFF. The DNA of the CDR3 is TGTGCCAGCAGGGGGTTCTACAATGAGCAGTTCTTC. This sequence joins TRBV27 and TRBJ2-1, with D unclear. CDR3 size: 12 residues. In germline, CDR1 is MNHEY, CDR2 SMNVEV (reference sequence). Trimming removed 6 bases at V and 3 bases at J, with 6 bases between.

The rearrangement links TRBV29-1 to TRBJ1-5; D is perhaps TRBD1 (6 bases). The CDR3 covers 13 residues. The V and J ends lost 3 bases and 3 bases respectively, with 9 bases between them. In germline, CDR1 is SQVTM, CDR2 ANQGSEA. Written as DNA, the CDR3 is TGCAGCGTTGAGGGGGACAACAATCAGCCCCAGCATTTT. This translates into CSVEGDNNQPQHF.

CDR3 sequence: CASSLGTSGDEQFF. The CDR3 DNA follows: TGTGCCAGCAGTTTAGGGACTAGCGGCGATGAGCAGTTCTTC. This chain links TRBV27 with TRBJ2-1; 11 bases map to TRBD2. The CDR3 is made up of 14 amino acids. The V segment lost 2 bases and the J segment 8 bases; nucleotides outside the gene matches: 2. Looked up from germline, CDR1 is MNHEY and CDR2 is SMNVEV (reference sequence).

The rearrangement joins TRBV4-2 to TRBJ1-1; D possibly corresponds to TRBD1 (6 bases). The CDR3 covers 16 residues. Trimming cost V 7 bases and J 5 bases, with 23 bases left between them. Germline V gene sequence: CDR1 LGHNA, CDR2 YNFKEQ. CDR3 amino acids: CASMSLLQGRGTEAFF. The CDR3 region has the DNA TGTGCCAGCATGAGCCTGCTACAGGGAAGAGGTACTGAAGCTTTCTTT.

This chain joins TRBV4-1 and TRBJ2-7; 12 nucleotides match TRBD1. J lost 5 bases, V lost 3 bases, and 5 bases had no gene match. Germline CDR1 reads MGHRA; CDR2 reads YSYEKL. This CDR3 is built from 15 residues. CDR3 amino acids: CASSQPRDRGHEQYF. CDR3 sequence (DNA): TGCGCCAGCAGCCAGCCCCGGGACAGGGGGCACGAGCAGTACTTC.

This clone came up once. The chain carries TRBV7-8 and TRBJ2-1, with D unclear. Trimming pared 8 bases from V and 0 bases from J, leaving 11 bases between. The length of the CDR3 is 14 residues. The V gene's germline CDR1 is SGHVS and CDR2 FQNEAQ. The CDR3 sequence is CASGWLSSYNEQFF. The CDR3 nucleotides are TGTGCCAGCGGGTGGTTGAGCTCCTACAATGAGCAGTTCTTC.

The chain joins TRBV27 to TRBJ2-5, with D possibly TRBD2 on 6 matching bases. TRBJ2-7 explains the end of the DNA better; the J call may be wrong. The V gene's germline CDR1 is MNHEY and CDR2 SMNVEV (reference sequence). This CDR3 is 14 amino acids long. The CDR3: CASKDFPSAYEQYF. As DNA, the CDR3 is TGTGCCAGCAAGGATTTCCCTAGCGCCTACGAGCAGTACTTC.

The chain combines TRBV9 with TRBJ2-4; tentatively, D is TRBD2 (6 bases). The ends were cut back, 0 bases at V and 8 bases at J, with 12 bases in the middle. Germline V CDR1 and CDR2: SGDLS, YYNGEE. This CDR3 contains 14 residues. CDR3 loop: CASSVGLEGHIQYF. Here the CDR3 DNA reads TGTGCCAGCAGCGTAGGACTAGAGGGCCACATTCAGTACTTC.

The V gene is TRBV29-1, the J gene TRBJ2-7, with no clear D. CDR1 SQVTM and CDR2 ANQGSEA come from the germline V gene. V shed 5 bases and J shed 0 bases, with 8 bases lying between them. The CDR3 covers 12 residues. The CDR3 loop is CSVLHNSYEQYF. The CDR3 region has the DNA TGCAGCGTTTTGCACAACTCCTACGAGCAGTACTTC.

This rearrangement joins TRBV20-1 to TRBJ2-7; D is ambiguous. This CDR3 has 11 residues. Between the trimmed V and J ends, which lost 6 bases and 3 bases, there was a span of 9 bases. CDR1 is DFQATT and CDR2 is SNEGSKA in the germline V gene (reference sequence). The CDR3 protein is CSAPILYEQYF. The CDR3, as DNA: TGCAGTGCCCCGATCCTCTACGAGCAGTACTTC.

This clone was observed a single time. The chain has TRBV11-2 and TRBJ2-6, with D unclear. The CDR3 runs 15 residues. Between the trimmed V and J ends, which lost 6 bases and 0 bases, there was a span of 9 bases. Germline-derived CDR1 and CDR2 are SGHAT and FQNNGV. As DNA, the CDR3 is TGTGCCAGCAGGGGCTTCAGCTCTGGGGCCAACGTCCTGACTTTC. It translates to CASRGFSSGANVLTF.

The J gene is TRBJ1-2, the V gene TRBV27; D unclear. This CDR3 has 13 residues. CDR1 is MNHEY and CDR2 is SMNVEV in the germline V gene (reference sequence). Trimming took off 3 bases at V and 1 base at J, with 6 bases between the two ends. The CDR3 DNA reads TGTGCCAGCAGTTTTGCGGTTAACTATGGCTACACCTTC. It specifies CASSFAVNYGYTF.

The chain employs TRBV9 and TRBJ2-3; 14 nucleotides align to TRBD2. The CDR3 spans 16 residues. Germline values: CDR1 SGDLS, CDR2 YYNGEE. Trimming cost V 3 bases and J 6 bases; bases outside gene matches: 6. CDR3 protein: CASSEGLAGGIDTQYF. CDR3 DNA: TGTGCCAGCAGCGAAGGACTAGCGGGGGGTATTGATACGCAGTATTTT.